The table lists the clone carrying this T cell receptor (beta chain) with a few counts. Its specificity is not known. The data were taken from a study of response to subunit inactivated influenza vaccine. The germline gives CDR1 LGHNA, CDR2 YNFKEQ. CDR3 length: 15 amino acids. V was clipped by 0 bases and J by 1 base, with 9 bases between them. TCRdb reprocessed the RT-PCR reads via MiXCR and lists one record per CDR3 protein. The sample includes 300,000 to 350,000 distinct CDR3 sequences, approximately 20% of them seen just once. Study results and caveats: T cells newly recruited by each seasonal influenza vaccination are few, the authors suggested.

This chain links TRBV4-2 with TRBJ1-1, with D perhaps matching TRBD1 (5 bases). This specimen consisted of PBMCs from blood, obtained 21 months after vaccination. This receptor was identified in a man aged 45 to 75 who received an inactivated influenza vaccine. The CDR3 spells CASSQEDSTNTEAFF. The CDR3, as DNA: TGTGCCAGCAGCCAAGAAGACAGTACGAACACTGAAGCTTTCTTT.